This TCR beta chain was identified during a study of blood T cell repertoires in COVID-19. Looking at the study overall: Acute and convalescent COVID-19 specimens originated in the United States, Italy and Spain. T cells, B-cell-depleted T cells, or PBMCs supplied cDNA or gDNA.

Trimming pared 1 base from V and 1 base from J, leaving 8 bases between. The length of the CDR3 is 16 residues. Germline V gene lookup returns CDR1 MDHEN and CDR2 SYDVKM. Original handling: Estimation of nucleated cell counts relied on the amplification of reference gene primers. Produced via immunoSEQ multiplex PCR; TCRdb's table is partial and in-frame only. That table is the source of V, J and clone size, and D and trimming were worked out from the DNA. The sample lists 80,000 to 100,000 clones; about 77% were seen once. V is TRBV28 and J is TRBJ2-6, with D uncertain. Sequencing used peripheral blood. The TCR sequence derives from a human donor in a cohort sampled during active COVID-19. CDR3 sequence (DNA): TGTGCCAGCAGTTTATACGAAGCGTCTGGGGCCAACGTCCTGACTTTC. It is translated as CASSLYEASGANVLTF. Full variable domain (remainder filled in from reference TRBV28 and TRBJ2-6): DVKVTQSSRYLVKRTGEKVFLECVQDMDHENMFWYRQDPGLGLRLIYFSYDVKMKEKGDIPEGYSVSREKKERFSLILESASTNQTSMYLCASSLYEASGANVLTFGAGSRLTVL.